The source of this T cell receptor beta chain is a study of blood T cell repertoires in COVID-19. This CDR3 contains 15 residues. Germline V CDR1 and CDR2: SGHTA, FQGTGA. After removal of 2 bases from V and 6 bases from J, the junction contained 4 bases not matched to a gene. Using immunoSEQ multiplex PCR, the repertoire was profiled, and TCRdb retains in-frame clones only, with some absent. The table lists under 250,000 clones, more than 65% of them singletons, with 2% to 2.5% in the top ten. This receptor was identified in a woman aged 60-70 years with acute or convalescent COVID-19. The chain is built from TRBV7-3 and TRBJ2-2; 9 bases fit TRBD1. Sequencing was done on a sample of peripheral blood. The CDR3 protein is CASSLAGQGSGELFF. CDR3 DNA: TGTGCCAGCAGCTTAGCGGGACAGGGCTCCGGGGAGCTGTTTTTT.